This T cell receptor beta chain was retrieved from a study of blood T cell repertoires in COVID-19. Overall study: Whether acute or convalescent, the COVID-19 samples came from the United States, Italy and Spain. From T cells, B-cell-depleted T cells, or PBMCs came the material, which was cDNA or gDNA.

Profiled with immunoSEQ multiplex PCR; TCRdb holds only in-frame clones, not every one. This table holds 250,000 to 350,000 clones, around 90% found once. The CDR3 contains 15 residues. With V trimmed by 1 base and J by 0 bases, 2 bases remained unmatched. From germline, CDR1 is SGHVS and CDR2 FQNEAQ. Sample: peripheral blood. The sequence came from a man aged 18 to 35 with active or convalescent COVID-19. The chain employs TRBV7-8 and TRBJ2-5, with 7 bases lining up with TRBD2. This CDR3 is CASSLERGHQETQYF. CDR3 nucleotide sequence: TGTGCCAGCAGCTTAGAGCGGGGCCACCAAGAGACCCAGTACTTC. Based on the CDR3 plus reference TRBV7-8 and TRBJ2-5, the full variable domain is GAGVSQSPRYKVAKRGQDVALRCDPISGHVSLFWYQQALGQGPEFLTYFQNEAQLDKSGLPSDRFFAERPEGSVSTLKIQRTQQEDSAVYLCASSLERGHQETQYFGPGTRLLVL.